This T cell receptor (beta chain) was observed in a study of regulatory T cells in long-lasting Graves disease. As regards this clonotype: Its antigen is unknown. Mismatch with germline at one junction end may stem from a read error.

Time point of the sample: persistent/refractory GD, antithyroid drugs over 5 years with positive TRAb. Following extraction of RNA from PBMCs, that RNA was used to make the TCR library. General study results and limits: Relative to new patients (roughly 900), persistent patients exhibited greater sharing of public clonotypes (around 3,000). Newly diagnosed patients had higher TCR diversity than persistent Graves' patients did.

This CDR3 region has 15 residues. Germline-derived CDR1 and CDR2 are SGHVS and FNYEAQ. Both iRepertoire HTBI primers and Arm-PCR of CDR3 regions were used to build the TCR beta libraries. In TCRdb, the multiplex PCR reads were re-called with MiXCR into one record per CDR3 protein. In the table there are 650,000 to 850,000 distinct CDR3 sequences, around 30% of which are singletons. This sample comprised peripheral blood mononuclear cells (PBMCs), obtained when the disease was refractory, from a patient treated with antithyroid drugs. This receptor was taken from a female donor with Graves disease. The gene calls are TRBV7-6 and TRBJ2-2; 9 bases line up with TRBD1. As DNA, the CDR3 is TGCGCCAGCAGCTTTGGACAGGGGACAACCGGGGAGCTGTTTTTT. It is translated as CASSFGQGTTGELFF.